The rows below give T cell receptor beta chains drawn from one sample of a study of regulatory T cells in long-lasting Graves disease. TCRdb passed the multiplex PCR reads through MiXCR, listing each CDR3 protein once. The table includes over 500,000 distinct CDR3 sequences, around 15% detected once. In addition, the sample was reused for a study of T cells in Graves' hyperthyroidism and ophthalmopathy.

This material consisted of peripheral blood mononuclear cells (PBMCs), taken at new diagnosis, from a patient treated with antithyroid drugs. These receptors all come from a young woman with Graves disease. CDR3s include the opening cysteine and the closing phenylalanine or tryptophan. A D gene is named only where the DNA matches it firmly. For some rows the clone size is stated as once, few or many, or as a class when expanded; others skip it.

j_call clone_size v_call d_call cdr3_nt cdr3_aa
TRBJ2-1 few TRBV18 NA TGTGCCAGCTCACCACAACCGAAGGATTTGGGTGAGCAGTTCTTC CASSPQPKDLGEQFF
TRBJ2-1 few TRBV18 NA TGTGCCAGCTCACCCCCCACCCATCCGGCCGGTGAGCAGTTCTTC CASSPPTHPAGEQFF
TRBJ2-2 few TRBV28 NA TGTGCCAGCAGGCCCTCCAACGGGGAGCTGTTTTTT CASRPSNGELFF
TRBJ2-7 NA TRBV19 NA TGTGCCACCCGACAGGCTTTGAGCGAGCAGTACTTC CATRQALSEQYF
TRBJ2-5 NA TRBV9 NA TGTGCCAGCAGCGTAGGGGGCCAGCAACCCTGGGGAGAGACCCAGTACTTC CASSVGGQQPWGETQYF
TRBJ1-1 NA TRBV11-2 NA TGTGCCAGCAGCTTAGCGCAGGGTGTGAACACTGAAGCTTTCTTT CASSLAQGVNTEAFF
TRBJ2-2 many TRBV7-2 NA TGTGCCAGCAGCTTCTCTAGTGGGGCCGGGGAGCTGTTTTTT CASSFSSGAGELFF
TRBJ2-2 NA TRBV3-1 NA TGTGCCAGCAGCCAGTATCCGAGCTCCGGGGAGCTGTTTTTT CASSQYPSSGELFF
TRBJ2-2 few TRBV20-1 TRBD2 TGCAGTGCTAGCTCCCGGGGGGAGGGGATCACCGGGGAGCTGTTTTTT CSASSRGEGITGELFF
TRBJ2-3 few TRBV7-2 NA TGTGCCAGCAGCTTCGGGGGCAAAGATACGCAGTATTTT CASSFGGKDTQYF
TRBJ2-1 few TRBV2 NA TGTGCCAGCAGTGATAACGTAGTACGGCAGTTCTTC CASSDNVVRQFF
TRBJ2-7 NA TRBV2 NA TGTGCCAGCACCGGCCCGAATAGCTACGAGCAGTACTTC CASTGPNSYEQYF
TRBJ1-1 many TRBV15 NA TGTGCCACCAGCAGAGATTTCGGGGGCACTGAAGCTTTCTTT CATSRDFGGTEAFF
TRBJ2-7 many TRBV28 NA TGTGCCAGCCTCGGCGGGACTTTGTACGAGCAGTACTTC CASLGGTLYEQYF
TRBJ2-5 many TRBV5-5 NA TGTGCCAGCAGCGCCCTACAGGGCAGGCAAGAGACCCAGTACTTC CASSALQGRQETQYF
TRBJ2-7 NA TRBV7-3 TRBD1 TGTGCCAGCAGCATCGGACAGGGAGGATCCTACGAGCAGTACTTC CASSIGQGGSYEQYF
TRBJ2-4 many TRBV20-1 NA TGCAGTGCTTACGGGCAGAACCTAGCCAAAAACATTCAGTACTTC CSAYGQNLAKNIQYF
TRBJ2-1 few TRBV12-3/TRBV12-4 NA TGTGCCAGCAGTTTAAGGATAGGCTCCTACAATGAGCAGTTCTTC CASSLRIGSYNEQFF
TRBJ1-5 many TRBV28 TRBD1 TGTGCCAGCAGTTTATCTCCACAGGGGGCGGGTCAGCCCCAGCATTTT CASSLSPQGAGQPQHF
TRBJ2-2 once TRBV20-1 NA TGCGGTGCTAGGTGGGACACCGGGGAGCTGTTTTTT CGARWDTGELFF
TRBJ1-5 few TRBV19 TRBD1 TGTGCCAGTAGTACTACAGGGGATAGCAATCAGCCCCAGCATTTT CASSTTGDSNQPQHF
TRBJ2-2 NA TRBV5-1 TRBD2 TGCGCCAGCAGCTTAAGTAGCGGGGACACCGGGGAGCTGTTTTTT CASSLSSGDTGELFF
TRBJ2-4 NA TRBV6-2/TRBV6-3 NA TGTGCCAGCACTCCCTCGGGAGTACAAAACATTCAGTACTTC CASTPSGVQNIQYF
TRBJ1-1 NA TRBV18 NA TGTGCCAGCTCACCAGGACTGAGAACCTTAGGGGGAAACACTGAAGCTTTCTTT CASSPGLRTLGGNTEAFF
TRBJ2-6 few TRBV30 NA TGTGCCTGGAGTACCCGCACCTCTGGGGCCAACGTCCTGACTTTC CAWSTRTSGANVLTF
TRBJ1-2 NA TRBV7-3 NA TGTGCCAGCAGCCTACCATCGAGGGGCGATGGCTACACCTTC CASSLPSRGDGYTF
TRBJ2-2 NA TRBV7-8 NA TGTGCCAGCAGCTTAATGGGGCGGGGAGGTATGACCGGGGAGCTGTTTTTT CASSLMGRGGMTGELFF
TRBJ2-5 NA TRBV2 NA TGTGCCAGCAGCCGGGACTTAGGGTACCAAGAGACCCAGTACTTC CASSRDLGYQETQYF
TRBJ1-1 NA TRBV20-1 NA TGCAGTGCTAGAGACCTTCGGCGTGAGGTTATGAACACTGAAGCTTTCTTT CSARDLRREVMNTEAFF
TRBJ2-1 many TRBV30 NA TGTGCCTGGAGTGGGTTGAATGAGCAGTTCTTC CAWSGLNEQFF
TRBJ1-4 NA TRBV6-1 NA TGTGCCAGCAGTGAGGGGTCCGCAACTAATGAAAAACTGTTTTTT CASSEGSATNEKLFF
TRBJ1-3 many TRBV5-1 NA TGTGCCAGCAGCCTCGGAAACTCTGGAAACACCATATATTTT CASSLGNSGNTIYF
TRBJ2-5 many TRBV11-2 NA TGTGCCAGCAGCTTAGGAGGGACACGCCAAGAGACCCAGTACTTC CASSLGGTRQETQYF
TRBJ1-2 many TRBV28 TRBD1 TGTGCCAGCAGTTGGCGGGACAGGCGGGAATCCAACTATGGCTACACCTTC CASSWRDRRESNYGYTF
TRBJ2-3 many TRBV27 TRBD2 TGTGCCAGCAGCCGAAACGGGGGGGAGTGGAATACGCAGTATTTT CASSRNGGEWNTQYF
TRBJ2-1 many TRBV28 TRBD2 TGTGCCAGCAGTTTTCCTAGCGGGACCGAGCAGTTCTTC CASSFPSGTEQFF
TRBJ1-2 many TRBV20-1 TRBD1 TGCAGTGCTTGGGACAGGGTCACGCTATATGGCTACACCTTC CSAWDRVTLYGYTF
TRBJ1-1 many TRBV28 NA TGTGCCAGCAGCTTCGGGGGGCGCGGGAACACTGAAGCTTTCTTT CASSFGGRGNTEAFF
TRBJ2-3 NA TRBV30 TRBD2 TGTGCCTGGAGTGCACCCCCTTATAGCGGGAGGGCGACAGATACGCAGTATTTT CAWSAPPYSGRATDTQYF
TRBJ2-3 many TRBV11-1 NA TGTGCCAGCAGCTTAGAGAGCGTGGGCACGAACACAGATACGCAGTATTTT CASSLESVGTNTDTQYF
TRBJ2-1 few TRBV18 TRBD2 TGTGCCAGCTCACCAGAGCCTAGCGGGGTTTACAATGAGCAGTTCTTC CASSPEPSGVYNEQFF
TRBJ2-7 many TRBV27 TRBD1 TGTGCCAGCAGTACTTACCGACAGGGGCGACGCTCCTACGAGCAGTACTTC CASSTYRQGRRSYEQYF
TRBJ2-7 NA TRBV3-1 TRBD1 TGTGCCAGCAGCCAAACTCGACAGGGAACCTACGAGCAGTACTTC CASSQTRQGTYEQYF
TRBJ1-1 NA TRBV19 TRBD1 TGTGCCAGTAGTATAGTCTGGCAGGGGGTGGCTGAAGCTTTCTTT CASSIVWQGVAEAFF
TRBJ1-3 many TRBV20-1 NA TGCAGTGCTTGGGATTCTGGAAACACCATATATTTT CSAWDSGNTIYF
TRBJ2-7 few TRBV7-3 NA TGTGCCAGCAGCCCATCGGGAGTCAGCTCCTACGAGCAGTACTTC CASSPSGVSSYEQYF
TRBJ2-1 NA TRBV6-1 NA TGTGCCAGCAGTGTTGGAGGGAGAGGAAATGAGCAGTTCTTC CASSVGGRGNEQFF
TRBJ2-1 NA TRBV29-1 NA TGCAGCGTTGTTGTCCAACGGGAAGGCAATGAGCAGTTCTTC CSVVVQREGNEQFF
TRBJ1-2 many TRBV6-5 NA TGTGCCAGCAGTTACTCTTCAAGTCACTATGGCTACACCTTC CASSYSSSHYGYTF
TRBJ2-7 few TRBV20-1 NA TGCAGTGCTAGCTCAGCCTACGAGCAGTACTTC CSASSAYEQYF
TRBJ2-1 many TRBV5-1 NA TGCGCCAGCAGCACCATAGGGGGGTACTACAATGAGCAGTTCTTC CASSTIGGYYNEQFF
TRBJ2-7 few TRBV7-2 TRBD1 TGTGCCAGCAGCTTAACAGGGGCCCTTAGCTCCTACGAGCAGTACTTC CASSLTGALSSYEQYF
TRBJ1-1 NA TRBV18 TRBD1 TGTGCCAGCTCACCACCCCTATACGGGACAGTTAAGGGAGCTTTCTTT CASSPPLYGTVKGAFF
TRBJ1-2 NA TRBV7-9 NA TGTGCCAGCAGCTCCGCGTCTTCGCTCTGCACCTTC CASSSASSLCTF
TRBJ1-6 NA TRBV27 NA TGTGCCAGCAGTAAGGGGACGCCCAATTCACCCCTCCACTTT CASSKGTPNSPLHF
TRBJ2-7 many TRBV6-1 NA TGTGCCAGTTCCCCGGCGTCCGTCTACGAGCAGTACTTC CASSPASVYEQYF
TRBJ2-7 many TRBV11-2 NA TGTGCCAGCAGCTTAGTGGGCCGCTACGAGCAGTACTTC CASSLVGRYEQYF
TRBJ1-4 few TRBV24-1 TRBD1 TGTGCCACCAGTGATTCGGGACAGTCAAATGAAAAACTGTTTTTT CATSDSGQSNEKLFF
TRBJ2-3 many TRBV20-1 TRBD2 TGCAGTGCTAGGGTCCTAGCGGGAAACGTAGATACGCAGTATTTT CSARVLAGNVDTQYF